One and the same sample provided the 10 T cell receptor beta chains below, sequenced in a study of beta chain features in type 1 diabetes. Their cognate antigens are unknown. Points from the study as a whole: TCRB CDR3 length was moderately but significantly reduced in all four CD4+ subsets of Type 1 diabetes patients.

cDNA synthesis used the whole RNA isolate, giving expressed TCRB sequences. The assay was immunoSEQ multiplex PCR, and TCRdb's table has in-frame clones only and misses some. The table records some 640,000 clones, more than 13% of them present only once. The sample consisted of naive CD4+ T cells from blood. The source of these receptors is a man between 18 and 35 years old with type 1 diabetes.

J is TRBJ1-1 and V is TRBV21-1; the table's TRBD1 call for D was not verified on the DNA. TRBV21-1 is labeled a pseudogene. CDR3 length: 16 residues. CDR3 sequence: CASTSEEQGAHTEAFF. In DNA form, the CDR3 reads TGTGCCAGCACCTCCGAGGAGCAGGGGGCTCACACTGAAGCTTTCTTT.

This clone was seen more than once but under ten times. V usage is TRBV30 and J usage is TRBJ2-7, with 7 bases matching TRBD1. This CDR3 spans 13 amino acids. Germline assignment: CDR1 GTSNPN and CDR2 SVGIG (reference sequence). The junction had 7 bases not matched to a gene; V was cut back by 3 bases and J by 5 bases. The CDR3 DNA reads TGTGCCTGGAGCCGGGGACAGTTAAACGAGCAGTACTTC. This codes for CAWSRGQLNEQYF. Combining the CDR3 with reference TRBV30 and TRBJ2-7 gives the whole variable domain SQTIHQWPATLVQPVGSPLSLECTVEGTSNPNLYWYRQAAGRGLQLLFYSVGIGQISSEVPQNLSASRPQDRQFILSSKKLLLSDSGFYLCAWSRGQLNEQYFGPGTRLTVT.

CDR3 DNA: TGTGCCAGCAGCACCAAGGCAGGGTCCTACAATGAGCAGTTCTTC. It translates to CASSTKAGSYNEQFF. The chain links TRBV7-6 to TRBJ2-1, with D possibly TRBD1 on 5 matching bases. The CDR3 totals 15 residues. Germline lookup yields CDR1 SGHVS and CDR2 FNYEAQ. V was clipped by 5 bases and J by 1 base, with 12 bases between them.

The chain combines TRBV2 with TRBJ2-1; D is possibly TRBD1 (6 bases). The CDR3 is 11 amino acids. V was clipped by 8 bases and J by 12 bases, with 14 bases between them. Germline V lookup: CDR1 SNHLY, CDR2 FYNNEI. CDR3 nucleotides: TGTGCCAGCGATGGGGACACCCTGCAGTTCTTC. This encodes CASDGDTLQFF.

V and J are TRBV27 and TRBJ2-6; D ambiguous. Per the germline V gene, CDR1 is MNHEY and CDR2 is SMNVEV (reference sequence). Trimming took 2 bases from V and 4 from J, leaving 15 bases between them. CDR3 size: 17 residues. The CDR3: CASSLLGSVGGANVLTF. In nucleotides, the CDR3 is TGTGCCAGCAGTTTACTGGGCAGCGTAGGAGGGGCCAACGTCCTGACTTTC.

The chain uses TRBV7-9 and TRBJ2-5, with TRBD2 matching 9 bases. Per germline, CDR1 SEHNR and CDR2 FQNEAQ (reference sequence). The CDR3 length is 16 residues. V gave up 5 bases and J gave up 4 bases; unmatched junction bases: 11. The CDR3 is CASSPRAGGPRETQYF. The CDR3 bases are TGTGCCAGCAGCCCAAGGGCGGGAGGGCCTCGAGAGACCCAGTACTTC.

Remarks on this clone: Other DNA sequences in the same sample also yield this CDR3. The chain employs TRBV28 and TRBJ1-2; 9 bases align to TRBD1. The CDR3 covers 13 residues. Germline V gives CDR1 MDHEN, CDR2 SYDVKM. J lost 5 bases, V lost 4 bases, and 2 bases had no gene match. CDR3 protein: CASSSGQGYGYTF. CDR3 DNA: TGTGCCAGCAGTTCCGGACAGGGGTATGGCTACACCTTC.

This chain connects TRBV29-1 to TRBJ1-5, with 8 bases fitting TRBD1. This CDR3 region has 13 residues. V trimming: 4 bases; J trimming: 6 bases; junction bases outside the gene matches: 5. CDR1 and CDR2 from the germline V gene are SQVTM and ANQGSEA. CDR3 bases: TGCAGCGTTGGCCGAGGGACAGGTCAGCCCCAGCATTTT. This translates into CSVGRGTGQPQHF.

The chain combines TRBV25-1 with TRBJ2-7; D not resolved. Germline V gene lookup returns CDR1 MGHDK and CDR2 SYGVNS. The CDR3 has 15 residues. Trimming took 1 base from V and 2 from J, leaving 12 bases between them. The CDR3 nucleotides read TGTGCCAGCAGTGAATTCATCGGAGTTACCTACGAGCAGTACTTC. Amino acid sequence: CASSEFIGVTYEQYF.

A note on this clone: This sample includes further DNA sequences coding for the same CDR3. This chain joins TRBV20-1 and TRBJ1-6; D is possibly TRBD1 (5 bases). CDR3 length: 11 residues. Trimming took 6 bases from V and 8 from J, leaving 8 bases between them. Germline V gives CDR1 DFQATT, CDR2 SNEGSKA (reference sequence). CDR3 in DNA: TGCAGTGCCCGGGGGGATTCACCCCTCCACTTT. Translation gives CSARGDSPLHF.